The 14 T cell receptor beta chains presented below share a single source sample, sequenced in a study of a mutant IDH1 vaccine in newly diagnosed glioma. Time point reported: week 35, safety follow-up. A 20-mer mutant IDH1 peptide at 300 ug was injected subcutaneously with topical imiquimod. Antigen specificity for these receptors is unknown. Measured with immunoSEQ multiplex PCR; TCRdb has only the in-frame clones, and not every one. This table holds over 55,000 clones, more than 80% found once. The sample consisted of PBMCs, taken from a glioma patient whose treatment included an IDH1 peptide vaccine. The receptors were sampled from a man aged 35 to 55 with glioma.

The gene calls are TRBV5-1 and TRBJ1-2, with D perhaps matching TRBD1 (6 bases). Germline V lookup: CDR1 SGHRS, CDR2 YFSETQ. V was clipped by 1 base and J by 6 bases, with 10 bases between them. The CDR3 is 13 amino acids. CDR3 nucleotide sequence: TGCGCCAGCAGCTTGTACAGGGTAGATGGCTACACCTTC. Translating gives CASSLYRVDGYTF. Full variable domain (remainder filled in from reference TRBV5-1 and TRBJ1-2): KAGVTQTPRYLIKTRGQQVTLSCSPISGHRSVSWYQQTPGQGLQFLFEYFSETQRNKGNFPGRFSGRQFSNSRSEMNVSTLELGDSALYLCASSLYRVDGYTFGSGTRLTVV.

The CDR3 nucleotides read TGCGCCAGCAGCCAAAAGTGGGGAAGGGACGGGGTAGGAAACACCATATATTTT. Its protein product is CASSQKWGRDGVGNTIYF. This chain uses TRBV4-3 with TRBJ1-3; possibly TRBD1 for D (5 bases). Germline CDR1 LGHNA, CDR2 YSLEER. V lost 2 bases and J lost 4, with 21 bases in between. The CDR3 is made up of 18 amino acids.

The CDR3 DNA follows: TGCGCCAGCAGCCAAGATCGTGCCGGGGGCATCTATGGCTACACCTTC. Amino acid sequence: CASSQDRAGGIYGYTF. The V call is TRBV4-3, the J call TRBJ1-2; D possibly corresponds to TRBD1 (6 bases). The CDR3 sequence is 16 residues long. Between the trimmed V and J ends, which lost 0 bases and 4 bases, there was a span of 15 bases. The germline CDR1 and CDR2 sequences are LGHNA and YSLEER.

This clone occurred a few times. CDR3 DNA sequence: TGTGCCAGCAGCGACACCCCCAATCAGCCCCAGCATTTT. Translated: CASSDTPNQPQHF. V is TRBV6-5 and J is TRBJ1-5; D call uncertain. This CDR3 region has 13 residues. The germline CDR1 and CDR2 sequences are MNHEY and SVGAGI. V lost 6 bases and J 3 bases, leaving 9 bases between the germline ends.

The gene calls are TRBV10-3 and TRBJ1-1; tentatively, D is TRBD1 (5 bases). V gave up 2 bases and J gave up 10 bases, with 14 bases separating them. Per germline, CDR1 ENHRY and CDR2 SYGVKD. There are 13 residues in the CDR3. The chain's CDR3 is CAISENRGEGAFF. The CDR3 DNA follows: TGTGCCATCAGTGAGAATCGAGGGGAGGGAGCTTTCTTT.

The table lists this clone with a count of one. This chain joins TRBV7-9 and TRBJ1-1; D remains unclear. Germline loops: CDR1 SEHNR, CDR2 FQNEAQ (reference sequence). Trimming pared 4 bases from V and 1 base from J, leaving 13 bases between. This CDR3 spans 15 amino acids. In DNA, the CDR3 is TGTGCCAGCAGCTCTCGGACCACCTCGAACACTGAAGCTTTCTTT. This encodes CASSSRTTSNTEAFF.

The rearrangement links TRBV12-2 to TRBJ2-5; the listed D gene, TRBD2, was not tested against the DNA. TRBV12-2 is shown as a pseudogene. The CDR3 spans 16 residues. The CDR3 region is CASRPRLAGRLETQYF. The DNA for the CDR3 is TGTGCAAGTCGCCCTCGACTAGCGGGAAGATTAGAGACCCAGTACTTC.

The CDR3 here is CAISPLQGTGELFF. CDR3 DNA sequence: TGTGCCATCAGCCCCTTACAGGGGACCGGGGAGCTGTTTTTT. This chain links TRBV10-3 with TRBJ2-2; 7 bases map to TRBD1. V lost 6 bases, J lost 5 bases, and 6 bases stayed unmatched. The CDR3 spans 14 residues. CDR1 ENHRY and CDR2 SYGVKD come from the germline V gene.

V is TRBV18 and J is TRBJ2-6; 7 nucleotides align to TRBD1. With V trimmed by 6 bases and J by 2 bases, 4 bases remained unmatched. The CDR3 is 15 amino acids. Germline V gene lookup returns CDR1 KGHSH and CDR2 LQKENI. In nucleotides, the CDR3 is TGTGCCAGCTCCGACAGGGATGCTGGGGCCAACGTCCTGACTTTC. The encoded protein is CASSDRDAGANVLTF.

The rearrangement joins TRBV30 to TRBJ2-7; D not certain. Trimming shortened V by 5 bases and J by 6 bases, and 23 bases separated the two germline ends. The CDR3 consists of 15 residues. The germline gives CDR1 GTSNPN, CDR2 SVGIG (reference sequence). CDR3 protein: CAWLDRTKSRFEQYF. DNA for the CDR3: TGTGCCTGGCTGGACCGGACGAAGTCCCGGTTCGAGCAGTACTTC.

The chain joins TRBV9 to TRBJ2-5; 13 nucleotides align to TRBD2. The germline V gene encodes CDR1 SGDLS and CDR2 YYNGEE. V dropped 0 bases and J dropped 2; count of bases not matched to a gene: 4. The CDR3 length is 17 residues. CDR3 loop: CASSVGPGLAGQETQYF. The DNA of the CDR3 is TGTGCCAGCAGCGTAGGCCCGGGACTAGCGGGGCAAGAGACCCAGTACTTC.

The chain couples TRBV5-4 to TRBJ2-2; TRBD1 might be the D (5 bases). Trimming took off 4 bases at V and 6 bases at J, with 13 bases between the two ends. This CDR3 is built from 14 residues. Germline V gives CDR1 SGHNT, CDR2 YYREEE (reference sequence). CDR3 in amino acids: CASSRRLGAGELFF. The CDR3 region has the DNA TGTGCCAGCAGCCGGCGCCTAGGGGCCGGGGAGCTGTTTTTT.

The V and J genes are TRBV5-6 and TRBJ2-7; D is undetermined. The V and J ends lost 1 base and 4 bases respectively, with 6 bases between them. Germline CDR1 SGHDT, CDR2 YYEEEE. The CDR3 sequence is 12 residues long. The CDR3 DNA follows: TGTGCCAGCAGCTTGTCTGGTTACGAGCAGTACTTC. Protein product: CASSLSGYEQYF. The complete variable domain, with remaining parts taken from reference TRBV5-6 and TRBJ2-7, reads DAGVTQSPTHLIKTRGQQVTLRCSPKSGHDTVSWYQQALGQGPQFIFQYYEEEERQRGNFPDRFSGHQFPNYSSELNVNALLLGDSALYLCASSLSGYEQYFGPGTRLTVT.

This chain joins TRBV6-6 and TRBJ2-7; D remains ambiguous. The CDR3 is 11 amino acids. CDR1 is MNHNY, CDR2 SVGAGI, per germline (reference sequence). V was shortened by 5 bases and J by 2 bases, with 4 bases between the two germline ends. In DNA form, the CDR3 reads TGTGCCAGCAGTGGGGCCTACGAGCAGTACTTC. Protein sequence: CASSGAYEQYF.